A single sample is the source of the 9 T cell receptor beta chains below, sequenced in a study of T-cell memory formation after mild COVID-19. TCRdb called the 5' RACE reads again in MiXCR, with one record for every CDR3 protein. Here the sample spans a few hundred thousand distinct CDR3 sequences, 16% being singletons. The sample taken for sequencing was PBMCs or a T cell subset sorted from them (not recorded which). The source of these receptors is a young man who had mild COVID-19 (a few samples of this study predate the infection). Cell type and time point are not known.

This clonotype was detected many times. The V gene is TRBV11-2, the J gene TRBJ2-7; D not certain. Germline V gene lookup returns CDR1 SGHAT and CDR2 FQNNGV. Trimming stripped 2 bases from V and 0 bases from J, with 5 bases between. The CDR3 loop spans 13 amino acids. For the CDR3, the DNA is TGTGCCAGCAGCTTATCGGCCTCCTACGAGCAGTACGTC. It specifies CASSLSASYEQYV.

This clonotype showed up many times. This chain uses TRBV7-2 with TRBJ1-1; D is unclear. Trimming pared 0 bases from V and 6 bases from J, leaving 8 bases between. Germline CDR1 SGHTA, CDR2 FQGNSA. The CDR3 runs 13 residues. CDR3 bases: TGTGCCAGCAGCTTAGCGCCGGGCCCTGAAGCTTTCTTT. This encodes CASSLAPGPEAFF.

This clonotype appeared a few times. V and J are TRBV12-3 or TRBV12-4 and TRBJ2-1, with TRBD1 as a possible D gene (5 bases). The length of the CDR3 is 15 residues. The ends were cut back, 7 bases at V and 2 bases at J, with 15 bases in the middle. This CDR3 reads CASNPGNGAYNEQFF. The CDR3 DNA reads TGTGCCAGCAATCCAGGGAATGGTGCCTACAATGAGCAGTTCTTC.

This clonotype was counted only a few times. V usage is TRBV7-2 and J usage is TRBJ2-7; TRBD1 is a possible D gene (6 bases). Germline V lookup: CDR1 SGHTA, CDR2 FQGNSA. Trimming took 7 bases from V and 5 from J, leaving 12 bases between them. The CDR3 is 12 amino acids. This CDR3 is CASTDRYHEQYF. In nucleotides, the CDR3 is TGTGCCAGCACAGACAGGTACCACGAGCAGTACTTC.

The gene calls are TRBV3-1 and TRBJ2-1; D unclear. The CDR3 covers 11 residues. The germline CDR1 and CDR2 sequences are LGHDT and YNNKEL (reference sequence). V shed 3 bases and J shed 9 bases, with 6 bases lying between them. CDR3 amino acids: CASSQRFEQFF. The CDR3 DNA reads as TGTGCCAGCAGCCAGAGATTTGAGCAGTTCTTC.

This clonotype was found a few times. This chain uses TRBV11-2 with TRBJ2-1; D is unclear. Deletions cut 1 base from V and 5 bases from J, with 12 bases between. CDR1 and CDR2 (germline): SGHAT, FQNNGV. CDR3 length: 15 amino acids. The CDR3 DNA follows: TGTGCCAGCAGCTTAGGACACCTACTGAACAATGAGCAGTTCTTC. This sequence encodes CASSLGHLLNNEQFF. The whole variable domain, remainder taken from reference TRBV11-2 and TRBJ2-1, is EAGVAQSPRYKIIEKRQSVAFWCNPISGHATLYWYQQILGQGPKLLIQFQNNGVVDDSQLPKDRFSAERLKGVDSTLKIQPAKLEDSAVYLCASSLGHLLNNEQFFGPGTRLTVL.

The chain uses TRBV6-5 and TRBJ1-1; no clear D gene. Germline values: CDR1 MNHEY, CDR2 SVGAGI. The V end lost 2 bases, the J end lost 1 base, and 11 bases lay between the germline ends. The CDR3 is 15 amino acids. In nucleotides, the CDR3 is TGTGCCAGCAGTTACCGGAGTGGAGGGAACACTGAAGCTTTCTTT. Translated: CASSYRSGGNTEAFF.

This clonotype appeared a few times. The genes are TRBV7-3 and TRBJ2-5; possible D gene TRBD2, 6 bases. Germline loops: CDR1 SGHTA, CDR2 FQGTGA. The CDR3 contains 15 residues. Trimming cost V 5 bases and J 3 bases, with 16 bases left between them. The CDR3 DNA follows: TGTGCCAGCAGCCTCGGCCCGGGGGTTGAAGAGACCCAGTACTTC. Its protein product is CASSLGPGVEETQYF.

The CDR3, as DNA: TGTGCCAGCAGCCCCGACCCCGGCCTAGCGGGGTTTCAAGAGACCCAGTACTTC. It yields the protein CASSPDPGLAGFQETQYF. This chain joins TRBV9 and TRBJ2-5, with 9 nucleotides matching TRBD2. The germline CDR1 and CDR2 sequences are SGDLS and YYNGEE. The CDR3 totals 18 residues. The J segment lost 2 bases and the V segment lost 4 bases, leaving 15 bases of the junction unmatched.